The rows below give T cell receptor beta chains drawn from one sample of a study of cytomegalovirus exposure and HLA in healthy donors. TCRdb's copy holds only in-frame clones and misses some; the assay was immunoSEQ multiplex PCR. The sample consists of roughly 140,000 clones, around 76% of them appearing once. The sample taken for sequencing was PBMCs. These receptors all come from a man between 18 and 29 years old in good health and CMV-seronegative. Both conserved end residues are part of each CDR3. Each record gives: clone size, J gene, D gene, V gene, CDR3 protein, CDR3 DNA. D genes are given only for firm matches. Size is stated for part of the rows, as once, few or many counts, or as a class when the clone is expanded.

once | TRBJ2-7 | - | TRBV7-2 | CASSLGLGTPPYEQYF | TGTGCCAGCAGCTTAGGTTTGGGGACTCCTCCCTACGAGCAGTACTTC
- | TRBJ2-3 | - | TRBV5-1 | CASSLEGSPSTDTQYF | TGCGCCAGCAGCTTGGAAGGGAGCCCTAGCACAGATACGCAGTATTTT
- | TRBJ1-1 | TRBD1 | TRBV27 | CASSPRGRFTEAFF | TGTGCCAGCAGTCCAAGGGGGCGTTTCACTGAAGCTTTCTTT
- | TRBJ1-1 | TRBD1 | TRBV19 | CASSIAPGQGANPEAFF | TGTGCCAGTAGTATAGCGCCGGGACAGGGGGCTAATCCTGAAGCTTTCTTT
- | TRBJ2-1 | - | TRBV5-6 | CASSLASRGTRPYNEQFF | TGTGCCAGCAGCTTGGCGTCCCGGGGGACGAGACCATACAATGAGCAGTTCTTC
- | TRBJ2-7 | TRBD1 | TRBV29-1 | CSGGQGPGEQYF | TGCAGCGGGGGACAGGGACCGGGCGAGCAGTACTTC
- | TRBJ1-1 | TRBD1 | TRBV10-3 | CAISVAGGGGTEAFF | TGTGCCATCAGTGTGGCAGGGGGAGGTGGCACTGAAGCTTTCTTT
- | TRBJ2-1 | TRBD2 | TRBV7-2 | CASRLAGVLDKGQFF | TGTGCCAGCAGGCTAGCGGGAGTATTGGATAAAGGGCAGTTCTTC
- | TRBJ1-1 | - | TRBV5-4 | CASSFSGVSVSAEAFF | TGTGCCAGCAGCTTTTCAGGGGTATCGGTTAGCGCTGAAGCTTTCTTT
- | TRBJ2-3 | - | TRBV7-2 | CASSLGAGGGTDTQYF | TGTGCCAGCAGCTTAGGGGCCGGAGGCGGCACAGATACGCAGTATTTT
- | TRBJ2-7 | TRBD2 | TRBV4-1 | CASSQALAGGTYEQYF | TGCGCCAGCAGCCAGGCCCTAGCGGGGGGCACGTACGAGCAGTACTTC
- | TRBJ2-3 | TRBD2 | TRBV6-1 | CASSEATRGGDTQYF | TGTGCCAGCAGTGAAGCGACGCGGGGGGGAGATACGCAGTATTTT
- | TRBJ1-1 | - | TRBV27 | CASSLFVGAEAFF | TGTGCCAGCAGTTTATTTGTTGGAGCTGAAGCTTTCTTT